A selection of T cell receptor beta chains follows, all from one sample in a study of somatic mutations in cytotoxic T cells in rheumatoid arthritis. TCRdb's copy holds only in-frame clones and misses some; the assay was immunoSEQ multiplex PCR. The data hold around 16,000 clones, with approximately 75% observed a single time. Source material: CD8+ T cells sorted from blood. The receptors derive from an adult with rheumatoid arthritis. Both conserved end residues are part of each CDR3. A D gene is named only where the DNA matches it firmly. Rows may omit the clone size; those that give it use once, few, many or a size class.

>TRBV29-1|TRBJ2-1|-|-
TGCAGCGCCCCATTCCCAAATGAGCAGTTCTTC
CSAPFPNEQFF
>TRBV15|TRBJ1-6|TRBD1|-
TGTGCCACCGCTCAAACAGGGGCTTCACCCCTCCACTTT
CATAQTGASPLHF
>TRBV15|TRBJ1-5|-|-
TGTGCCACCAGCAGAGATGGGTCTGGCAATCAGCCCCAGCATTTT
CATSRDGSGNQPQHF
>TRBV6-5|TRBJ2-3|-|-
TGTGCCAGCAGTTACTCGATAGGAGATGGAGATACGCAGTATTTT
CASSYSIGDGDTQYF
>TRBV5-6|TRBJ2-5|TRBD2|-
TGTGCCAGCAGCGTAGATAAAGCGGGAGTAGGCGAGACCCAGTACTTC
CASSVDKAGVGETQYF
>TRBV9|TRBJ2-7|-|-
TGTGCCAGCAGCCCCGGGCTTAGCTCCTACGAGCAGTACTTC
CASSPGLSSYEQYF
>TRBV5-4|TRBJ2-2|-|-
TGTGCCAGCAGCCCAACTGGGGCCTTTAACACCGGGGAGCTGTTTTTT
CASSPTGAFNTGELFF
>TRBV7-9|TRBJ2-7|-|-
TGTGCCAGCAGCTTATCGACCGACTACGAGCAGTACTTC
CASSLSTDYEQYF
>TRBV7-2|TRBJ2-1|TRBD2|-
TGTGCCAGCAGCTTAAGGACCGGGACTAGAGCTCACAATGAGCAGTTCTTC
CASSLRTGTRAHNEQFF
>TRBV4-1|TRBJ1-2|-|medium-sized
TGCGCCAGCAGCCAAGAAGTGGGTCCCTATGGCTACACCTTC
CASSQEVGPYGYTF
>TRBV19|TRBJ1-1|-|-
TGTGCCAGTAGTTGGGGGTCCGCAGGCACTGAAGCTTTCTTT
CASSWGSAGTEAFF
>TRBV9|TRBJ2-2|-|-
TGTGCCAGCAGCGTTGGTAACACCGGGGAGCTGTTTTTT
CASSVGNTGELFF
>TRBV7-6|TRBJ2-2|TRBD1|-
TGTGCCAGCAGCTTAACCGGGACAGGGGGACTTACGAACACCGGGGAGCTGTTTTTT
CASSLTGTGGLTNTGELFF
>TRBV29-1|TRBJ1-4|TRBD1|few
TGCAGCGTTGACGAAGGACAGGGCCCGGCAGAACTGTTTTTT
CSVDEGQGPAELFF
>TRBV27|TRBJ2-7|TRBD1|-
TGTGCCACCTCCCCCCGGACAGGGTACGAGCAGTACTTC
CATSPRTGYEQYF
>TRBV13|TRBJ2-6|-|once
TGTGCCAGCAGCTTAGGACAGGCGTCTGGGGCCAACGTCCTGACTTTC
CASSLGQASGANVLTF
>TRBV27|TRBJ2-7|-|once
TGTGCCAGCAGTGTACAGATATCGAGCTCCTACGAGCAGTACTTC
CASSVQISSSYEQYF
>TRBV5-1|TRBJ2-7|TRBD1|-
TGCGCCAGCAGCTACCGACAGGGGGGTTCCTACGAGCAGTACTTC
CASSYRQGGSYEQYF
>TRBV5-5|TRBJ2-5|TRBD1|-
TGTGCCAGCAGCTTGGCCGGTGCGGGACAGGGTGCCCCCAAAGAGACCCAGTACTTC
CASSLAGAGQGAPKETQYF
>TRBV11-3|TRBJ2-5|-|-
TGTGCCAGCAGCCCAACCCAGCAGGCATGGGCCCAGTACTTC
CASSPTQQAWAQYF
>TRBV5-4|TRBJ1-2|TRBD1|-
TGTGCCAGCAGCTTGGTGATGCAGGGGGGTTGGTATGGCTACACCTTC
CASSLVMQGGWYGYTF
>TRBV28|TRBJ2-5|TRBD2|-
TGTGCCAGCAGTCCAATTTGGAGCGGGAATGGCTACCAAGAGACCCAGTACTTC
CASSPIWSGNGYQETQYF
>TRBV7-3|TRBJ2-1|TRBD2|-
TGTGCCAGCAGCAACCAGGGACTAGCGTACTCCTACAATGAGCAGTTCTTC
CASSNQGLAYSYNEQFF
>TRBV7-8|TRBJ2-7|-|-
TGTGCCAGCAGCCACTCCTACGAGCAGTACTTC
CASSHSYEQYF
>TRBV19|TRBJ2-1|TRBD2|-
TGTGCCAGTAATTCTCCTACGGCGGGAGGGGGGTATTACAATGAGCAGTTCTTC
CASNSPTAGGGYYNEQFF
>TRBV4-3|TRBJ1-6|-|-
TGCGCCAGCAGCCAAGGGACGGTCTCCAATTCACCCCTCCACTTT
CASSQGTVSNSPLHF
>TRBV12-5|TRBJ1-1|-|-
TGTGCTAGTGGTTTGGTGACACAGGGACCTGCTGAAGCTTTCTTT
CASGLVTQGPAEAFF
>TRBV11-2|TRBJ1-1|-|few
TGTGCCAGCAGCTTAGTTGAAGCTTTCTTT
CASSLVEAFF
>TRBV13|TRBJ2-3|TRBD2|few
TGTGCCAGCAGCTCAAGGTTGCAGACTAGCGGACGCACAGATACGCAGTATTTT
CASSSRLQTSGRTDTQYF
>TRBV6-5|TRBJ2-5|TRBD1|-
TGTGCCAGCAGATTGGACAGGGACCTACAAGAGACCCAGTACTTC
CASRLDRDLQETQYF
>TRBV6-1|TRBJ1-5|-|once
TGTGCCAGCAGTGTGGGCCAGGGCAGCAATCAGCCCCAGCATTTT
CASSVGQGSNQPQHF
>TRBV4-1|TRBJ2-5|-|-
TGCGCCAGCAGCCAAGTGGGACCTTTGGAGACCCAGTACTTC
CASSQVGPLETQYF
>TRBV25-1|TRBJ1-1|-|-
TGTGCCAGCGGGGGACAAATGAACACTGAAGCTTTCTTT
CASGGQMNTEAFF
>TRBV5-6|TRBJ2-7|TRBD2|-
TGTGCCAGCAGTCCTACTCCGGGACTAGTCTACGAGCAGTACTTC
CASSPTPGLVYEQYF
>TRBV14|TRBJ2-7|-|-
TGTGCCAGCAGCCAAGATAGGGCGGCCGTCGACTACGAGCAGTACTTC
CASSQDRAAVDYEQYF
>TRBV19|TRBJ1-1|-|-
TGTGCCAGTATATCGGTATGGGCTGAAGCTTTCTTT
CASISVWAEAFF
>TRBV4-1|TRBJ2-7|TRBD2|-
TGCGCCAGCTCTGGACTAGCGGGAGTAAATTACGAGCAGTACTTC
CASSGLAGVNYEQYF
>TRBV19|TRBJ1-1|TRBD1|few
TGTGCCAGTAAACCAGGGGGCTCCCTCGGGAGTCTAGGAGCTTTCTTT
CASKPGGSLGSLGAFF
>TRBV19|TRBJ2-7|TRBD1|-
TGTGCCAGTAGTATCCGGACAGGGGGTAAGGACGAGCAGTACTTC
CASSIRTGGKDEQYF
>TRBV5-4|TRBJ2-3|-|few
TGTGCCAGCACCCCGGTAGGAGGGCTGACAGATACGCAGTATTTT
CASTPVGGLTDTQYF
>TRBV10-2|TRBJ2-7|-|few
TGCGCCAGCAGTGACGCCTACGAGCAGTACTTC
CASSDAYEQYF
>TRBV7-6|TRBJ2-3|-|once
TGTGCCAGCAGCCTCAACATTGGCGAGCGGGCCACTCCAGATACGCAGTATTTT
CASSLNIGERATPDTQYF
>TRBV28|TRBJ2-1|-|-
TGTGCCAGCAGTTTGATCGCCAGCGGTTCCTACAATGAGCAGTTCTTC
CASSLIASGSYNEQFF
>TRBV7-2|TRBJ1-3|TRBD1|-
TGTGCCAGCAGCTCCGAGGGGGCTTACTCTGGAAACACCATATATTTT
CASSSEGAYSGNTIYF
>TRBV28|TRBJ2-1|-|-
TGTGCCAGCAGTTCGGGTGAGCAGTTCTTC
CASSSGEQFF
>TRBV9|TRBJ1-2|TRBD1|-
TGTGCCAGCAGCGTATTATCAGGGGGAGGCTACACCTTC
CASSVLSGGGYTF
>TRBV11-2|TRBJ2-7|-|-
TGCGCCAGCAGCCAAAGGACGGGGCGGGAGCAGTACTTC
CASSQRTGREQYF
>TRBV4-1|TRBJ1-1|-|medium-sized
TGCGCCAGCAGCCGGGCAAGCTTGAACACTGAAGCTTTCTTT
CASSRASLNTEAFF
>TRBV27|TRBJ1-2|TRBD1|-
TGTGCCAGCAGTTTATCCGGACAGGGGGCAGGTGGCTACACCTTC
CASSLSGQGAGGYTF
>TRBV9|TRBJ2-1|TRBD2|-
TGTGCCAGCAGCCCTAGCGGGATCTCCTACAATGAGCAGTTCTTC
CASSPSGISYNEQFF
>TRBV28|TRBJ2-1|-|-
TGTGCCAGCCGCAGTCCAGGCAGTTACAATGAGCAGTTCTTC
CASRSPGSYNEQFF
>TRBV12-5|TRBJ2-1|-|-
TGTGCTAGTGGTTTTTCGAACTACAATGAGCAGTTCTTC
CASGFSNYNEQFF
>TRBV7-2|TRBJ1-2|-|-
TGTGCCAGCAGCGACAGTTTTAACTATGGCTACACCTTC
CASSDSFNYGYTF
>TRBV4-3|TRBJ2-7|-|-
TGCGCCAGCAGCCCCGCAGGAACCTCCTACGAGCAGTACTTC
CASSPAGTSYEQYF